This T cell receptor (beta chain) was sequenced for a study of molecular identifiers for immune sequencing clone quantification. Whole-study results and caveats: Clonotypes surpassing 20 RNA copies contained over 97% of effector molecules, versus under 1% in naive cells.

Previously described methods and listed TCR primers were used for bulk TCR libraries. TCRdb used MiXCR to reprocess the PCR reads, holding one entry per CDR3 protein. The table has about 630,000 distinct CDR3 sequences, 25% seen once. The sample holds many counts of this clonotype. The antigen is not known. CDR3 length: 15 residues. Unmatched junction bases numbered 10, after V lost 3 bases and J lost 8 bases. Per the germline V gene, CDR1 is MDHEN and CDR2 is SYDVKM. The J gene is TRBJ2-4, the V gene TRBV28, with 7 bases lining up with TRBD1. The sample comprised naive CD8+ T cells from blood, with Jurkat cell RNA spiked in. Subset given: FACS-sorted CD8+CD4-CCR7+CD45RA+ naive T cells. The clonotype was recovered from a human donor in good health. Some libraries in this study had Jurkat cell RNA spiked in. The DNA for the CDR3 is TGTGCCAGCAGTTTGATCCCGGACAGGCGGGACATTCAGTACTTC. Its protein product is CASSLIPDRRDIQYF.